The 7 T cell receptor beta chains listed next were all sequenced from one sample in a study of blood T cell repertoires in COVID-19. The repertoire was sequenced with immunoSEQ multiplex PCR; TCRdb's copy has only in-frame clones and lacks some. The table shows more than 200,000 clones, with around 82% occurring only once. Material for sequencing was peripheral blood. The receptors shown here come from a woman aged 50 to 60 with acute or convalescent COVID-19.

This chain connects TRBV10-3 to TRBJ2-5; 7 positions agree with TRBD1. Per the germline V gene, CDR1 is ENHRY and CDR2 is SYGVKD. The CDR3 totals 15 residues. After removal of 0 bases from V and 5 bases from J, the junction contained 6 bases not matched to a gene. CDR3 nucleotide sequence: TGTGCCATCAGTGAGTCAGGGGGACAGTTGGAGACCCAGTACTTC. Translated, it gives CAISESGGQLETQYF.

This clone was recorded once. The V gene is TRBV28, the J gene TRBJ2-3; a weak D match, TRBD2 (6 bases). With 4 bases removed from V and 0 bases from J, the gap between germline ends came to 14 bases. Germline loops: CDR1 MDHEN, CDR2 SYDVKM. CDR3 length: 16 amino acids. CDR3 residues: CASSSFPGTSTDTQYF. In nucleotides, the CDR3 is TGTGCCAGCAGTTCCTTCCCCGGGACTAGCACAGATACGCAGTATTTT.

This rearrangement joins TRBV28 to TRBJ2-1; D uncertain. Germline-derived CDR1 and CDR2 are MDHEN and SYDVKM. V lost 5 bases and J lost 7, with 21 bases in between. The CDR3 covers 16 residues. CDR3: CASSRLSTGPKNEQFF. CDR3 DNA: TGTGCCAGCAGTCGGCTTTCCACGGGTCCCAAGAATGAGCAGTTCTTC.

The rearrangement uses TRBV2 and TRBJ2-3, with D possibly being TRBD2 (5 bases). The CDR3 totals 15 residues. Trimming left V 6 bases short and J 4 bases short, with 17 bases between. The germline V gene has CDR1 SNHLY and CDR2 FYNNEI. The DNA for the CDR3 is TGTGCCAGCAGCAAACCGGGATCCGAGCCAGATACGCAGTATTTT. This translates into CASSKPGSEPDTQYF.

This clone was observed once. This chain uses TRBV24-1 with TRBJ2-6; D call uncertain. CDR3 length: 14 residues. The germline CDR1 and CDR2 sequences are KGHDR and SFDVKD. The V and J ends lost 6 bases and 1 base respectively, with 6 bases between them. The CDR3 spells CATSSRSGANVLTF. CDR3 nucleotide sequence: TGTGCCACCAGTAGCCGATCTGGGGCCAACGTCCTGACTTTC.

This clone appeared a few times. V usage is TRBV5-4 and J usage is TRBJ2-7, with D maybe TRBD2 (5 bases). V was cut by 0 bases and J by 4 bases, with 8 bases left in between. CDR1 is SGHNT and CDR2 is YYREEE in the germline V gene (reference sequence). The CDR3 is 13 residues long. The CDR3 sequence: CASSLGSGYEQYF. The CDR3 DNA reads TGTGCCAGCAGCTTGGGGAGCGGTTACGAGCAGTACTTC. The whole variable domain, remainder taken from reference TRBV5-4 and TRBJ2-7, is ETGVTQSPTHLIKTRGQQVTLRCSSQSGHNTVSWYQQALGQGPQFIFQYYREEENGRGNFPPRFSGLQFPNYSSELNVNALELDDSALYLCASSLGSGYEQYFGPGTRLTVT.

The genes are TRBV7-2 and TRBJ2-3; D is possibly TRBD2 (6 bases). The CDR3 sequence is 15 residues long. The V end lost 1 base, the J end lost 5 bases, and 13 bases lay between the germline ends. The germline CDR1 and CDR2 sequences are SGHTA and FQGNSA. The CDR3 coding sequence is TGTGCCAGCAGCTTAGTCGGGAGAGTTGGAGATACGCAGTATTTT. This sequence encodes CASSLVGRVGDTQYF.